A selection of T cell receptor beta chains follows, all from one sample in a study of T cells after yellow fever vaccination. TCRdb re-called the 5' RACE reads through MiXCR, storing one row per CDR3 protein. Found here are about 580,000 distinct CDR3 sequences, roughly a sixth of them singletons; the top ten hold 15% to 20%. This sample comprised PBMCs, obtained around 5 days after the first yellow fever vaccination. Receptors were obtained from a man aged 18 to 35 who received the YFV17D yellow fever vaccine. Each CDR3 is given with its conserved first and last residue. D genes are given only for firm matches. Clone size is stated in some rows and not others, as once, few, many or a class when expanded.

j_call d_call v_call clone_size cdr3_nt cdr3_aa
TRBJ2-3 NA TRBV4-3 many TGCGCCAGCAGCCAGGGGGGAGGACTCGCTTACCCAGATACGCAGTATTTT CASSQGGGLAYPDTQYF
TRBJ1-1 NA TRBV11-2 NA TGTGCCAGCCATACCGGCAGGAACACTGAAGCTTTCTTT CASHTGRNTEAFF
TRBJ1-1 TRBD1 TRBV9 few TGTGCCAGCGGAGGGGGTACAGGGGGCGGAGTGGCTTTCTTT CASGGGTGGGVAFF
TRBJ1-4 NA TRBV2 NA TGTGCCAGCAGAAGACGGTCGACTAATGAAAAACTGTTTTTT CASRRRSTNEKLFF
TRBJ2-2 NA TRBV5-5 NA TGTGCCAGCAGCTTGGGTGCGACTCGCCCGCCCGGGGAGCTGTTTTTT CASSLGATRPPGELFF
TRBJ1-2 TRBD1 TRBV12-3/TRBV12-4 many TGTGCCAGCAGTTTCAGACAGGGCGATGGCTACACCTTC CASSFRQGDGYTF
TRBJ2-1 NA TRBV30 few TGTGCCTGGAGTGCATTGGACAGCCTCCAGAGGTATGAGCAGTTCTTC CAWSALDSLQRYEQFF
TRBJ1-1 NA TRBV6-1 few TGTGCCAGCAGACCCTACAGGGCTGACACTGAAGCTTTCTTT CASRPYRADTEAFF
TRBJ2-2 TRBD1 TRBV7-9 many TGTGCCAGCACCCTGGGACAGGGAAGGGCCGGGGAGCTGTTTTTT CASTLGQGRAGELFF
TRBJ1-2 NA TRBV27 NA TGTGCCAGCAGTTTACAGGCGGGAGGCTATGGCTACACCTTC CASSLQAGGYGYTF
TRBJ2-5 NA TRBV5-4 few TGTGCCAGCAGCTTGCCGACTTACGAAGAGACCCAGTACTTC CASSLPTYEETQYF
TRBJ1-1 NA TRBV14 few TGTGCCAGCAGCCAACACCGCCCGGACGTTCAGGAAGCTTTCTTT CASSQHRPDVQEAFF
TRBJ2-3 TRBD2 TRBV10-3 NA TGTGCCATCAGTGGACGGACTAGCGGGGCTGTAGATACGCAGTATTTT CAISGRTSGAVDTQYF
TRBJ1-1 TRBD1 TRBV10-3 NA TGTGCCGTCACACAGGGGGTGAACACTGAAGCTTTCTTT CAVTQGVNTEAFF
TRBJ1-5 NA TRBV6-5 NA TGTGCCAGCAGTTACTCTTCGGCTGGGTTTCAGCCCCAGCATTTT CASSYSSAGFQPQHF
TRBJ2-5 TRBD1 TRBV18 NA TGTGCCAGCTCAGAGGACAGGGTGGCCCAGTACTTC CASSEDRVAQYF
TRBJ2-1 NA TRBV6-1 NA TGTGCCAGCACCCCGGTAGTGGGAGTGAGGGGCAATGAGCAGTTCTTC CASTPVVGVRGNEQFF
TRBJ1-1 NA TRBV6-5 NA TGTGCCAGCAGTATCTGGCGGACGGAAGCTTTCTTT CASSIWRTEAFF
TRBJ1-1 NA TRBV5-1 NA TGCGCCAGCAGCCGCGCGGGGAGGACCGCCCTTGAAGCTTTCTTT CASSRAGRTALEAFF
TRBJ2-1 NA TRBV5-6 NA TGTGCCAGCAACCTCAGGAACAGCCCGGTGGATGAGCAGTTCTTC CASNLRNSPVDEQFF
TRBJ2-2 NA TRBV5-1 many TGCGCCAGCCGGTTCCTTGCTGACACCGGGGAGCTGTTTTTT CASRFLADTGELFF
TRBJ2-1 NA TRBV29-1 NA TGCAGCGCCCGGGGGTCCAGCTACAATGAGCAGTTCTTC CSARGSSYNEQFF
TRBJ1-4 TRBD1 TRBV5-1 NA TGCGCCAGCAGCTCCGGGACAGCTAATGAAAAACTGTTTTTT CASSSGTANEKLFF
TRBJ2-6 NA TRBV4-2 few TGTGCCAGCAGCCAAGCCCAGAGGTGGCCTGACTCTGGGGCCAACGTCCTGACTTTC CASSQAQRWPDSGANVLTF
TRBJ2-5 TRBD2 TRBV6-2/TRBV6-3 few TGTGCCAGCAGTCGAATAATAGCGGGGTGGGGAGAGACCCAGTACTTC CASSRIIAGWGETQYF